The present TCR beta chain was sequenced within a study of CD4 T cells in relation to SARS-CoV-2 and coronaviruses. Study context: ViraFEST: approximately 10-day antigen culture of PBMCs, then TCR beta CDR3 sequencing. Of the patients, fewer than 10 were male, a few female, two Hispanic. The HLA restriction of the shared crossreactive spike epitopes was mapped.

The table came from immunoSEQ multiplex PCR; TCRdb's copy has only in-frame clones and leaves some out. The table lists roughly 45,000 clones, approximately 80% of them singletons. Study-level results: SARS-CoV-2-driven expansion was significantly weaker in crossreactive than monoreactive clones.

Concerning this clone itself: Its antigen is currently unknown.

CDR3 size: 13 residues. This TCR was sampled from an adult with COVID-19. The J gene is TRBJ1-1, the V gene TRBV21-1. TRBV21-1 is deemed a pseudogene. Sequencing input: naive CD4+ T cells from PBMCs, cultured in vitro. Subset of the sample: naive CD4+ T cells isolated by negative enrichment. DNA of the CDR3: TGTGCCAGCAGCCGCCAACGAGACTTAGAAGCTTTCTTT. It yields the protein CASSRQRDLEAFF.